This T cell receptor (beta chain) was captured by sequencing in a study of T cells in Graves' hyperthyroidism and ophthalmopathy. Findings of the study overall: Most expanded thyroid clonotypes above 0.001 also appeared in blood.

It was uncontrolled infection, other autoimmune disease, pregnancy or lactation that excluded patients. Germline V lookup: CDR1 SEHNR, CDR2 FQNEAQ (reference sequence). The CDR3 is made up of 13 amino acids. V was trimmed by 1 base and J by 6 bases, leaving 9 bases between them. TCR beta CDR3 region amplification was performed from RNA transcripts. First-round RT-PCR of the TCR CDR3 relied on the HTBI primer set. MiXCR, run by TCRdb on the multiplex PCR reads, gives a single entry per CDR3 protein. The table has about 500,000 distinct CDR3 sequences, roughly 15% seen once. This clonotype was seen at least ten times. The antigen remains unidentified.

The chain combines TRBV7-9 with TRBJ1-2; D is ambiguous. The sequence was collected from a woman under 30 with Graves' ophthalmopathy. The sequenced material came from blood. CDR3 amino acids: CASSLGGNDGYTF. The CDR3, as DNA: TGTGCCAGCAGCTTAGGAGGGAACGATGGCTACACCTTC.